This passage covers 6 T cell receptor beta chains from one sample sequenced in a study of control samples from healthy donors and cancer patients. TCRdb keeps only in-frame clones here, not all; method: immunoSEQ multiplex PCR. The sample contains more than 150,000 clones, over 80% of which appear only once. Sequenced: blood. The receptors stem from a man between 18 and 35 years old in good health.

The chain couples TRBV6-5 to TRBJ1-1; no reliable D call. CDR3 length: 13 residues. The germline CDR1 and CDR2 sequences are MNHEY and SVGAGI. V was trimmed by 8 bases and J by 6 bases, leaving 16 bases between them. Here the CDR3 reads CASGWQRAAEAFF. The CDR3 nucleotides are TGTGCCAGCGGATGGCAGCGGGCGGCTGAAGCTTTCTTT.

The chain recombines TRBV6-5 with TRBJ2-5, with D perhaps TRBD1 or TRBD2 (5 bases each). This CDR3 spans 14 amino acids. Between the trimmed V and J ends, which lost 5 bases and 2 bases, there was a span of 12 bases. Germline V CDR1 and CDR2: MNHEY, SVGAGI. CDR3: CASSRRGGQETQYF. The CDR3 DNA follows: TGTGCCAGCAGTCGACGGGGCGGGCAAGAGACCCAGTACTTC.

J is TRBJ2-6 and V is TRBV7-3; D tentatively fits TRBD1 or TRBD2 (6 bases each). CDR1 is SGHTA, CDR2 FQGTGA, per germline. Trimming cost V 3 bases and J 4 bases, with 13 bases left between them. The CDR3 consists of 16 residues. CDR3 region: CASSLGGHLGANVLTF. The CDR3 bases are TGTGCCAGCAGCTTGGGGGGCCACCTAGGGGCCAACGTCCTGACTTTC.

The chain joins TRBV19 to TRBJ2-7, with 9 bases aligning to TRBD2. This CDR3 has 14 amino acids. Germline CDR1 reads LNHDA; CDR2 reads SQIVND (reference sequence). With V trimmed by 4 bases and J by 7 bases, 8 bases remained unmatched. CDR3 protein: CASSRAGGPREQYF. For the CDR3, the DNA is TGTGCCAGTAGTAGAGCGGGGGGACCAAGGGAGCAGTACTTC.

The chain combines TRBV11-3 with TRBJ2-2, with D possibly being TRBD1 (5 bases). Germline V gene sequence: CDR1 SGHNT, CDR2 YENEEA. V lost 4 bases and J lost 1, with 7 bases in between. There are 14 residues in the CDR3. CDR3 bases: TGTGCCAGCAGCTCCACAGGGAACACCGGGGAGCTGTTTTTT. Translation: CASSSTGNTGELFF.

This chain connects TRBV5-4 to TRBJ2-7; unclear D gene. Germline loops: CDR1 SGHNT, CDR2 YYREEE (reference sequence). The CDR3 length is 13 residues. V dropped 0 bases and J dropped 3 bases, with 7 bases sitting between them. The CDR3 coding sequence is TGTGCCAGCAGCTTGGGGCAGAACTACGAGCAGTACTTC. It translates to CASSLGQNYEQYF.